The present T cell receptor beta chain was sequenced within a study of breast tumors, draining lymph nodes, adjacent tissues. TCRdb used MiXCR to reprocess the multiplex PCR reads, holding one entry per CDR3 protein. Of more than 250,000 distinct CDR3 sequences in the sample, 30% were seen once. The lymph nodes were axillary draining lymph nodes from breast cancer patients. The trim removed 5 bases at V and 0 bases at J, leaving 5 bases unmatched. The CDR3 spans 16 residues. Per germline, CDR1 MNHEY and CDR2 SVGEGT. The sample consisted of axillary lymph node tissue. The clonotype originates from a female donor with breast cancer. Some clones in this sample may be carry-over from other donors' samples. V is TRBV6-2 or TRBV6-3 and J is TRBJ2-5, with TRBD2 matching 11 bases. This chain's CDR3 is CASSTGTSGYQETQYF. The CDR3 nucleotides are TGTGCCAGCAGTACCGGGACTAGCGGCTACCAAGAGACCCAGTACTTC.